Each of the 31 T cell receptor beta chains below was sequenced from the same sample in a study of blood T cell repertoires in COVID-19. Assay used: immunoSEQ multiplex PCR; TCRdb lists only in-frame clones, some missing. The sample has about 170,000 clones, about 91% seen once; the top ten hold approximately 0.77%. The material sequenced was PBMCs or T cells enriched from blood (not recorded which). The source is a young woman who had recovered from COVID-19.

The V call is TRBV7-3, the J call TRBJ2-2; TRBD2 aligns across 9 bases. There are 16 residues in the CDR3. The V gene end was trimmed by 1 base and the J gene end by 6 bases; junction bases not matched to a gene: 6. Germline V gene lookup returns CDR1 SGHTA and CDR2 FQGTGA. CDR3 in amino acids: CASSLISGRRAGELFF. CDR3 nucleotides: TGTGCCAGCAGCTTAATTAGCGGGAGAAGGGCCGGGGAGCTGTTTTTT.

The chain is built from TRBV5-4 and TRBJ2-7, with D unresolved. Trimming took 4 bases from V and 3 from J, leaving 14 bases between them. Germline-derived CDR1 and CDR2 are SGHNT and YYREEE (reference sequence). The CDR3 spans 14 residues. CDR3 loop: CASSLSPTNYEQYF. The DNA of the CDR3 is TGTGCCAGCAGCCTATCTCCCACTAACTACGAGCAGTACTTC. Based on the CDR3 plus reference TRBV5-4 and TRBJ2-7, the full variable domain is ETGVTQSPTHLIKTRGQQVTLRCSSQSGHNTVSWYQQALGQGPQFIFQYYREEENGRGNFPPRFSGLQFPNYSSELNVNALELDDSALYLCASSLSPTNYEQYFGPGTRLTVT.

For the CDR3, the DNA is TGTGCCAGTGGACCTGACAGGGCCCGGCGGCAGCCCCAGCATTTT. Translating it yields CASGPDRARRQPQHF. V gene TRBV19 combines with J gene TRBJ1-5; 7 bases are shared with TRBD1. The trim removed 8 bases at V and 7 bases at J, leaving 14 bases unmatched. The CDR3 spans 15 residues. Germline V gene data show CDR1 as LNHDA and CDR2 as SQIVND (reference sequence).

Note on this clone: A read error may explain this, as a much larger clone is one base away. The rearrangement uses TRBV7-8 and TRBJ2-7; 10 positions match TRBD2. Germline V gene data show CDR1 as SGHVS and CDR2 as FQNEAQ. Unmatched junction bases numbered 6, after V lost 4 bases and J lost 6 bases. The CDR3 loop spans 14 amino acids. This chain's CDR3 is CASSSLAGEGEQYF. The CDR3 DNA follows: TGTGCCAGCAGCTCCCTAGCGGGAGAGGGCGAGCAGTACTTC. The whole variable domain, remainder taken from reference TRBV7-8 and TRBJ2-7, is GAGVSQSPRYKVAKRGQDVALRCDPISGHVSLFWYQQALGQGPEFLTYFQNEAQLDKSGLPSDRFFAERPEGSVSTLKIQRTQQEDSAVYLCASSSLAGEGEQYFGPGTRLTVT.

This clone has only a few counts. This sequence joins TRBV6-2 or TRBV6-3 and TRBJ2-3; D is undetermined. Trimming left V 5 bases short and J 5 bases short, with 11 bases between. Germline CDR1 reads MNHEY; CDR2 reads SVGEGT. This CDR3 spans 13 amino acids. The CDR3 loop is CASSPWQIDTQYF. The CDR3 region has the DNA TGTGCCAGCAGTCCCTGGCAGATAGATACGCAGTATTTT.

J is TRBJ2-1 and V is TRBV4-1; 11 bases are a match to TRBD2. Germline V lookup: CDR1 MGHRA, CDR2 YSYEKL. The CDR3 is 15 residues long. Trimming at V came to 4 bases and at J to 6 bases, leaving 5 bases not matched to a gene. CDR3 amino acids: CASSRVAGGANEQFF. The CDR3 DNA follows: TGCGCCAGCAGCCGAGTAGCGGGAGGGGCCAATGAGCAGTTCTTC.

The chain recombines TRBV5-4 with TRBJ1-1; 10 nucleotides line up with TRBD1. Germline V CDR1 and CDR2: SGHNT, YYREEE (reference sequence). There are 12 residues in the CDR3. Germline trimming cut 7 bases from V and 12 bases from J; bases unmatched to any gene: 9. CDR3 residues: CASGRPGQGSFF. CDR3 bases: TGTGCCAGCGGACGACCGGGACAGGGGTCTTTCTTT.

The chain combines TRBV7-3 with TRBJ2-5; 11 bases map to TRBD2. This CDR3 has 16 residues. V shed 5 bases and J 5 bases; nucleotides not matched to a gene: 10. CDR1 is SGHTA, CDR2 FQGTGA, per germline. The chain's CDR3 is CASSPTSGSFQETQYF. The CDR3 DNA follows: TGTGCCAGCAGCCCAACTAGCGGGAGTTTCCAGGAGACCCAGTACTTC.

This rearrangement joins TRBV4-3 to TRBJ2-5; TRBD2 agrees at 10 bases. Germline trimming cut 1 base from V and 4 bases from J; bases unmatched to any gene: 3. Germline CDR1 LGHNA, CDR2 YSLEER. There are 15 residues in the CDR3. The DNA of the CDR3 is TGCGCCAGCAGCCAAGGGAGCGGGAGGGGAGAGACCCAGTACTTC. Translating gives CASSQGSGRGETQYF.

V and J are TRBV28 and TRBJ2-1, with 8 nucleotides matching TRBD1. Trimming took 1 base from V and 9 from J; bases not matched to a gene: 5. The CDR3 runs to 14 residues. Per the germline V gene, CDR1 is MDHEN and CDR2 is SYDVKM. The CDR3 is CASSLSDRGTEQFF. The CDR3 nucleotides are TGTGCCAGCAGTTTATCTGACAGGGGAACTGAGCAGTTCTTC.

This chain uses TRBV6-1 with TRBJ1-4; perhaps TRBD1 as D (5 bases). Germline V lookup: CDR1 MNHNS, CDR2 SASEGT. V was clipped by 1 base and J by 7 bases, with 13 bases between them. The CDR3 length is 15 residues. DNA of the CDR3: TGTGCCAGCAGTGAAGTGGGGCGACCGGGTGAAAAACTGTTTTTT. Its translation is CASSEVGRPGEKLFF.

In its sample, this clone was seen once. The chain carries TRBV11-2 and TRBJ2-3, with D possibly matching TRBD2 (7 bases). The CDR3 consists of 15 residues. CDR1 is SGHAT and CDR2 is FQNNGV in the germline V gene. Deletions cut 3 bases from V and 4 bases from J, with 14 bases between. The CDR3 DNA is TGTGCCAGCAGCTTTGAAGGGGGGGGCCCAGATACGCAGTATTTT. Translated, it gives CASSFEGGGPDTQYF.

This clone was counted a single time. This sequence joins TRBV2 and TRBJ2-5; maybe TRBD2 (6 bases). CDR3 length equals 14 residues. V dropped 6 bases and J dropped 2 bases, with 13 bases sitting between them. Germline V gene sequence: CDR1 SNHLY, CDR2 FYNNEI. The CDR3 is CASSREVGQETQYF. The CDR3, as DNA: TGTGCCAGCAGCAGGGAGGTGGGACAAGAGACCCAGTACTTC. Combining the CDR3 with reference TRBV2 and TRBJ2-5 gives the whole variable domain EPEVTQTPSHQVTQMGQEVILRCVPISNHLYFYWYRQILGQKVEFLVSFYNNEISEKSEIFDDQFSVERPDGSNFTLKIRSTKLEDSAMYFCASSREVGQETQYFGPGTRLLVL.

The rearrangement links TRBV28 to TRBJ1-5; 7 nucleotides align to TRBD1. The CDR3 contains 15 residues. The J segment lost 5 bases and the V segment lost 7 bases, leaving 11 bases of the junction unmatched. From germline, CDR1 is MDHEN and CDR2 SYDVKM. The CDR3 DNA reads TGTGCCAGCACCGAAGGACAGGTCGTCGATCAGCCCCAGCATTTT. Protein sequence: CASTEGQVVDQPQHF.

The table lists this clone with a few counts. This rearrangement joins TRBV28 to TRBJ1-5; D remains ambiguous. Germline V gives CDR1 MDHEN, CDR2 SYDVKM. V lost 3 bases and J 3 bases, leaving 9 bases between the germline ends. CDR3 length equals 14 residues. The chain's CDR3 is CASSFAGLNQPQHF. As DNA, the CDR3 is TGTGCCAGCAGTTTTGCAGGACTCAATCAGCCCCAGCATTTT.

The chain recombines TRBV7-2 with TRBJ1-2; D gene unclear. V dropped 5 bases and J dropped 1 base, with 11 bases sitting between them. Germline CDR1 SGHTA, CDR2 FQGNSA. This CDR3 comprises 14 residues. The DNA of the CDR3 is TGTGCCAGCAGCGCCCAAGCGGTTAACTATGGCTACACCTTC. Protein: CASSAQAVNYGYTF.

This rearrangement joins TRBV3-1 (or the pseudogene TRBV3-2) to TRBJ2-1; TRBD2 is a possible D gene (5 bases). Germline V gene data show CDR1 as LGHDT and CDR2 as YNNKEL (reference sequence). V lost 0 bases to trimming and J lost 5 bases, with 17 bases between them. CDR3 length: 17 residues. The chain's CDR3 is CASSQERAGAADNEQFF. CDR3 coding DNA: TGTGCCAGCAGCCAAGAACGGGCTGGAGCGGCGGACAATGAGCAGTTCTTC.

The chain employs TRBV11-2 and TRBJ2-7; D not certain. The CDR3 consists of 11 residues. Trimming left V 2 bases short and J 3 bases short, with 2 bases between. From germline, CDR1 is SGHAT and CDR2 FQNNGV. In nucleotides, the CDR3 is TGTGCCAGCAGCTTACGCTACGAGCAGTACTTC. Encoded protein: CASSLRYEQYF.

Comments on this clone: At one end, the junction sequence differs from germline, possibly due to a read error. The V call is TRBV7-7, the J call TRBJ2-5, with a possible D match to TRBD1 (6 bases). The CDR3 is made up of 15 amino acids. CDR1 is SSHAT, CDR2 FNYEAQ, per germline (reference sequence). The DNA for the CDR3 is TGTGCTAGCAGCTTAGTCCCAGGGGACCAAGAGACCCAGTACTTC. Translation: CASSLVPGDQETQYF.

The chain is built from TRBV10-3 and TRBJ2-2; 8 positions match TRBD1. J was trimmed by 5 bases and V by 6 bases; bases with no gene match: 11. This CDR3 is built from 16 residues. Germline lookup yields CDR1 ENHRY and CDR2 SYGVKD. Here the CDR3 reads CAISRQGTQGTGELFF. The CDR3, as DNA: TGTGCCATCAGCCGACAGGGGACGCAAGGGACCGGGGAGCTGTTTTTT.

The rearrangement joins TRBV5-1 to TRBJ1-2; D is uncertain. CDR3 size: 14 residues. Germline V CDR1 and CDR2: SGHRS, YFSETQ. V was cut by 2 bases and J by 0 bases, with 8 bases left in between. CDR3 sequence: CASSFSPTNYGYTF. DNA for the CDR3: TGCGCCAGCAGCTTTTCCCCTACTAACTATGGCTACACCTTC.

V is TRBV29-1 and J is TRBJ1-4, with TRBD1 matching 10 bases. Germline V gene data show CDR1 as SQVTM and CDR2 as ANQGSEA. V lost 6 bases, J lost 2 bases, and 3 bases stayed unmatched. The CDR3 covers 14 residues. The CDR3 bases are TGCAGCGTGAGGGACAGGGGCACTAATGAAAAACTGTTTTTT. Its translation: CSVRDRGTNEKLFF.

The chain couples TRBV3-1 (or the pseudogene TRBV3-2) to TRBJ2-1, with 9 bases lining up with TRBD1. Looked up from germline, CDR1 is LGHDT and CDR2 is YNNKEL (reference sequence). CDR3 length: 18 residues. J lost 9 bases, V lost 1 base, and 16 bases had no gene match. CDR3 in amino acids: CASSQVETGTGKPCEQFF. DNA of the CDR3: TGTGCCAGCAGCCAAGTTGAGACCGGGACAGGGAAACCCTGTGAGCAGTTCTTC.

The chain couples TRBV5-1 to TRBJ2-2; possibly TRBD2 for D (6 bases). V was shortened by 4 bases and J by 6 bases, with 19 bases between the two germline ends. There are 16 residues in the CDR3. Germline V CDR1 and CDR2: SGHRS, YFSETQ. The CDR3, as DNA: TGCGCCAGCAGCCTTCGGAGGGGCGAAGTCTCCGGGGAGCTGTTTTTT. Residues: CASSLRRGEVSGELFF.

The chain has TRBV27 and TRBJ2-1; 7 bases line up with TRBD2. The germline CDR1 and CDR2 sequences are MNHEY and SMNVEV (reference sequence). This CDR3 is 13 amino acids long. The trim removed 6 bases at V and 4 bases at J, leaving 3 bases unmatched. The CDR3 region has the DNA TGTGCCAGCAGGGCGGGGGTTTACAATGAGCAGTTCTTC. Residues: CASRAGVYNEQFF.

The chain carries TRBV13 and TRBJ2-1; TRBD2 might be the D (5 bases). CDR1 is PRHDT and CDR2 is FYEKMQ in the germline V gene (reference sequence). V was shortened by 8 bases and J by 7 bases, with 9 bases between the two germline ends. The CDR3 has 11 amino acids. The CDR3 reads CASGEMNEQFF. The CDR3 DNA follows: TGTGCCAGCGGGGAGATGAATGAGCAGTTCTTC.

This chain uses TRBV27 with TRBJ2-3; D remains unclear. This CDR3 comprises 17 residues. Germline values: CDR1 MNHEY, CDR2 SMNVEV (reference sequence). V gave up 3 bases and J gave up 1 base, with 17 bases separating them. The CDR3 DNA follows: TGTGCCAGCAGTTTCCTTCATACTAATAAGGGCACAGATACGCAGTATTTT. Its translation is CASSFLHTNKGTDTQYF.

This clone has only one observation. The rearrangement links TRBV5-4 to TRBJ2-1; D uncertain. V gave up 0 bases and J gave up 8 bases, with 18 bases separating them. The CDR3 sequence is 16 residues long. Germline CDR1 is SGHNT and CDR2 is YYREEE (reference sequence). Here the CDR3 DNA reads TGTGCCAGCAGCTTGGGAGGTCGGCGAGCAGCTTATGAGCAGTTCTTC. This gives the protein CASSLGGRRAAYEQFF.

The chain links TRBV29-1 to TRBJ2-3, with 11 bases fitting TRBD2. This CDR3 is 16 amino acids long. Germline V CDR1 and CDR2: SQVTM, ANQGSEA. The junction had 12 bases not matched to a gene; V was cut back by 7 bases and J by 3 bases. The CDR3 DNA reads as TGCAGCGCTGACAATACCTGGACTAGCGGGACAGATACGCAGTATTTT. Protein: CSADNTWTSGTDTQYF.

The chain recombines TRBV5-8 with TRBJ2-3, with a weak D call TRBD2 (5 bases). The CDR3 length is 13 residues. Germline CDR1 SGHTS, CDR2 YDEGEE. Trimming shortened V by 1 base and J by 4 bases, and 7 bases separated the two germline ends. CDR3 loop: CASSLSGADTQYF. The CDR3 DNA follows: TGTGCCAGCAGCTTGAGCGGCGCAGATACGCAGTATTTT. The whole variable domain, remainder taken from reference TRBV5-8 and TRBJ2-3, is EAGVTQSPTHLIKTRGQQATLRCSPISGHTSVYWYQQALGLGLQFLLWYDEGEERNRGNFPPRFSGRQFPNYSSELNVNALELEDSALYLCASSLSGADTQYFGPGTRLTVL.

The chain couples TRBV28 to TRBJ2-3; D is uncertain. Trimming stripped 7 bases from V and 5 bases from J, with 13 bases between. CDR3 length: 13 residues. CDR1 MDHEN and CDR2 SYDVKM come from the germline V gene. CDR3 region: CASIQSVRDTQYF. CDR3 sequence (DNA): TGTGCCAGCATTCAATCCGTGCGAGATACGCAGTATTTT.